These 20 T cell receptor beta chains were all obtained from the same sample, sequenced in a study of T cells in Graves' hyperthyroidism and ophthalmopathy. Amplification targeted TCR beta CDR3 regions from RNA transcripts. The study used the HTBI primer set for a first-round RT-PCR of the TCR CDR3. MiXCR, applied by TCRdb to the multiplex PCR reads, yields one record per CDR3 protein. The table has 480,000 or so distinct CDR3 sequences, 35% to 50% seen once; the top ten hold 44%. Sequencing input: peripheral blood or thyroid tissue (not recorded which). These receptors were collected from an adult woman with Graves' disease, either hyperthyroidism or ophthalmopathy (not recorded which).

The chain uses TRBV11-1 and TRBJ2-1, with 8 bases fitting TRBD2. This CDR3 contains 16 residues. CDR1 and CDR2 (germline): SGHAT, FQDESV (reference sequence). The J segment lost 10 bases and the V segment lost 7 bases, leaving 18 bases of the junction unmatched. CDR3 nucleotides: TGTGCCAGCACTGGTTTAATCAGCGGGGGCCGGGGGGAGCAGTTCTTC. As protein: CASTGLISGGRGEQFF.

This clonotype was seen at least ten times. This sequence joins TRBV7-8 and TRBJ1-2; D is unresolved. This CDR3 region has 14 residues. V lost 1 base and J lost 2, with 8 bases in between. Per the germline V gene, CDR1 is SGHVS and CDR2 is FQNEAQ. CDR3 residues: CASSLEGTNYGYTF. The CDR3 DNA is TGTGCCAGCAGCTTAGAGGGCACAAACTATGGCTACACCTTC.

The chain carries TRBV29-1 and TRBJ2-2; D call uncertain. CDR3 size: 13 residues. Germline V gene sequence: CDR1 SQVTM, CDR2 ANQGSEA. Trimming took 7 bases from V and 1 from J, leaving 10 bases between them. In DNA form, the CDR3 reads TGCAGCGCTGATTGGGTGAACACCGGGGAGCTGTTTTTT. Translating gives CSADWVNTGELFF.

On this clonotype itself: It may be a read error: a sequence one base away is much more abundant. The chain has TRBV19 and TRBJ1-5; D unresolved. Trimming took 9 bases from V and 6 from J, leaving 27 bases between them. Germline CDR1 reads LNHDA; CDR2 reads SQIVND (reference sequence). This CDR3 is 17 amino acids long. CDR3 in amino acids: CASTETWELLTGQPQHF. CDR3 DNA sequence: TGTGCCAGCACAGAGACTTGGGAGCTCTTGACCGGTCAGCCCCAGCATTTT.

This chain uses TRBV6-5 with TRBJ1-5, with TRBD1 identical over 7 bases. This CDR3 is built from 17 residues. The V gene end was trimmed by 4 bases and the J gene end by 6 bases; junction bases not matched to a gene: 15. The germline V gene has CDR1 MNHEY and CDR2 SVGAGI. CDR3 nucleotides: TGTGCCAGCAGTTCCTCGGCTGAGGGGGCCGGATCTCAGCCCCAGCATTTT. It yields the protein CASSSSAEGAGSQPQHF.

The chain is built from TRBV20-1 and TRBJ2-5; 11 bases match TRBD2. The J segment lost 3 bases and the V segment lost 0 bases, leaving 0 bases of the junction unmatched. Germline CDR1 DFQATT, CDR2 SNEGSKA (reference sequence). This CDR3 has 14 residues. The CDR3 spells CSAREGLAEETQYF. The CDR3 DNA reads TGCAGTGCTAGAGAGGGACTAGCGGAAGAGACCCAGTACTTC.

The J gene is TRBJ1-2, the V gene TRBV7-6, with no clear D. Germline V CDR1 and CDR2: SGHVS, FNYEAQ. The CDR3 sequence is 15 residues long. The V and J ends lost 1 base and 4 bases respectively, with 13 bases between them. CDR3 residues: CASSLVSSGSYGYTF. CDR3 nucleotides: TGTGCCAGCAGCTTAGTCTCCTCGGGGAGCTATGGCTACACCTTC.

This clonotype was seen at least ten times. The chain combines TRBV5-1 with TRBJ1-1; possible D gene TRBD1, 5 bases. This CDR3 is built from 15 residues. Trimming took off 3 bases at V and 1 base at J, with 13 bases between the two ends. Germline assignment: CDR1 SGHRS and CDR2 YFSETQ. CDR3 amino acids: CASSSIGQQNTEAFF. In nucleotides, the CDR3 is TGCGCCAGCAGCTCTATCGGACAACAGAACACTGAAGCTTTCTTT.

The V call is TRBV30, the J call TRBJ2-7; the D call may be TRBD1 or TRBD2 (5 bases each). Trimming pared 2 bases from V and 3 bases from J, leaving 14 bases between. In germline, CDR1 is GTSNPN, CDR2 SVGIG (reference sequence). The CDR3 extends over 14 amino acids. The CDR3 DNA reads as TGTGCCTGGAGTTCTCCGGGACGGCACTACGAGCAGTACTTC. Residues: CAWSSPGRHYEQYF.

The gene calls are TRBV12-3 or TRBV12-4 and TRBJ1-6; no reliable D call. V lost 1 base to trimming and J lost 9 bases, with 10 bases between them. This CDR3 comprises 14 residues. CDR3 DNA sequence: TGTGCCAGCAGTTTAGGGACTGTGGGTTCACCCCTCCACTTT. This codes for CASSLGTVGSPLHF.

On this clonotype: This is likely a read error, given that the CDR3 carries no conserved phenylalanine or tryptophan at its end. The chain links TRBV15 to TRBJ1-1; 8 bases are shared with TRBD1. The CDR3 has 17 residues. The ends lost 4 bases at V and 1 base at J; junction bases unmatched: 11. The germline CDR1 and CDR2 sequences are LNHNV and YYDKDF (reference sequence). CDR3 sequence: CATSNTQGAGRNTEAFL. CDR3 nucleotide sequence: TGTGCCACCAGCAACACTCAGGGGGCAGGTCGGAACACTGAAGCTTTCCTT.

The CDR3 reads CASSIRGSSYEQYF. The CDR3 nucleotides are TGTGCCAGTAGTATCAGGGGGAGCTCCTACGAGCAGTACTTC. The chain links TRBV19 to TRBJ2-7; 7 bases fit TRBD1. After removal of 3 bases from V and 0 bases from J, the junction contained 2 bases not matched to a gene. In germline, CDR1 is LNHDA, CDR2 SQIVND (reference sequence). The CDR3 covers 14 residues.

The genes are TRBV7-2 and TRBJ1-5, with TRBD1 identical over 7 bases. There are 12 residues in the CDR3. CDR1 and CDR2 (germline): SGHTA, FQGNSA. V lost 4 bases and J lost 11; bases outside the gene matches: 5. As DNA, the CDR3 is TGTGCCAGCAGCTCGACGACAGGGACCCAGCATTTT. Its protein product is CASSSTTGTQHF.

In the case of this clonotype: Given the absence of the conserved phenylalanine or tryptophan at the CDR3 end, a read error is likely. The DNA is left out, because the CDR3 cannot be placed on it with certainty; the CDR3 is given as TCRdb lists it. The CDR3 reads CASSLVVAG. The gene calls are TRBV7-8 and TRBJ2-7; the table gives TRBD2 as D, unverified against the DNA. Looked up from germline, CDR1 is SGHVS and CDR2 is FQNEAQ. Ends included, the CDR3 has 9 residues.

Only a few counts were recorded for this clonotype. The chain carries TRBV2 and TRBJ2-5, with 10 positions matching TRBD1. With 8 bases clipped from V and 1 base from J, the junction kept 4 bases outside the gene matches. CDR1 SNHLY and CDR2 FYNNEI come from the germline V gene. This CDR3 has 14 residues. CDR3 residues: CASGRTGGQETQYF. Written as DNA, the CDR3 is TGTGCCAGCGGAAGGACAGGGGGCCAAGAGACCCAGTACTTC.

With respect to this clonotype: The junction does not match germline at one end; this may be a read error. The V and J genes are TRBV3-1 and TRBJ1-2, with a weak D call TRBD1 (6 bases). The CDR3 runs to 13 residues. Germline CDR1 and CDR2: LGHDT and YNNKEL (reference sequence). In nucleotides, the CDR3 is TGTGCCAACAGCCAGGGGAGGGGGACTGGCTACACCTTC. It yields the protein CANSQGRGTGYTF.

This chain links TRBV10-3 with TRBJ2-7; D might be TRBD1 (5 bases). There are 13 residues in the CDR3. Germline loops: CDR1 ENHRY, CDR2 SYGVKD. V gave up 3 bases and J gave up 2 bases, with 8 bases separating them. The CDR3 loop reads CAISETTAYEQYF. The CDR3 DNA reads TGTGCCATCAGTGAAACGACAGCCTACGAGCAGTACTTC.

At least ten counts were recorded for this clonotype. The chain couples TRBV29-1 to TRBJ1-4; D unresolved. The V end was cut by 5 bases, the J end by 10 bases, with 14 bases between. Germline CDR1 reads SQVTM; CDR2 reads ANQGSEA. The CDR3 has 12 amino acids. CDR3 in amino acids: CSVLTGQLKLFF. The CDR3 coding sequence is TGCAGCGTTTTAACGGGCCAGCTAAAACTGTTTTTT.

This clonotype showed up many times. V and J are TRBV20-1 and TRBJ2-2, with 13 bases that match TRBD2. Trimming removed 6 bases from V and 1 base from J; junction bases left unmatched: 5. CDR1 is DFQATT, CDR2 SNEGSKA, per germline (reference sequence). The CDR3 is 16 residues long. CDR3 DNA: TGCAGTGCCCCGACTAGCGGGAGGATGAACACCGGGGAGCTGTTTTTT. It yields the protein CSAPTSGRMNTGELFF.

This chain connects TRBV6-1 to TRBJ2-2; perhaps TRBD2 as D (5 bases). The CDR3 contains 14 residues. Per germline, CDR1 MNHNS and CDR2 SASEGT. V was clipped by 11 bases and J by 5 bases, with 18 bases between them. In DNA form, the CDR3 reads TGTGCCGGGGAGAAGGGAGCGGTGACCGGGGAGCTGTTTTTT. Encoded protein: CAGEKGAVTGELFF.